This T cell receptor (beta chain) was obtained from a study of blood T cell repertoires in COVID-19. The V and J ends lost 5 bases and 5 bases, in that order; junction bases with no gene match: 2. Germline V gene lookup returns CDR1 SGHVS and CDR2 FQNEAQ. There are 13 residues in the CDR3. Generated by immunoSEQ multiplex PCR, the TCRdb table keeps only in-frame clones and is missing some. The sample contains roughly 63,000 clones, approximately 80% of which appear only once. This TCR was sampled from a man older than 75 with acute or convalescent COVID-19. J is TRBJ2-5 and V is TRBV7-8; TRBD1 matches 10 bases. Source material: peripheral blood. The CDR3 here is CASSQGQGETQYF. DNA of the CDR3: TGTGCCAGCAGCCAGGGACAGGGGGAGACCCAGTACTTC.